These 26 T cell receptor beta chains originate from one sample sequenced in a study of somatic mutations in cytotoxic T cells in rheumatoid arthritis (dated by TCRdb to the late 2010s). The library was obtained by the immunoSEQ multiplex PCR assay. The source is immuneACCESS, and TCRdb retained only in-frame sequences with V and J called. Part of the clones is not carried over; for the studies checked, unresolved V genes explain less than half of this, and the remainder is unexplained. A total of approximately 12,000 clones appear in this sample, under 85% of them only once. The top ten clonotypes cover 13% to 15% of the sample. Source material: CD8+ T cells sorted from blood. Source of these receptors: a woman aged 60-75 years in good health.

V gene TRBV27 combines with J gene TRBJ1-2; D is perhaps TRBD1 (5 bases). The V end lost 9 bases, the J end lost 4 bases, and 18 bases lay between the germline ends. There are 14 residues in the CDR3. The germline V gene has CDR1 MNHEY and CDR2 SMNVEV (reference sequence). The CDR3 DNA is TGTGCCAGTGGTATACAGGCCGATCTCTATGGCTACACCTTC. Its protein is CASGIQADLYGYTF.

This clone was detected a few times. The V call is TRBV11-2, the J call TRBJ2-2, with D possibly matching TRBD1 (6 bases). Germline CDR1 and CDR2: SGHAT and FQNNGV. V lost 5 bases, J lost 4 bases, and 17 bases lay in between. The CDR3 runs to 16 residues. The CDR3 coding sequence is TGTGCCAGCAGCCACGTAACAGGGATCGGCACCGGGGAGCTGTTTTTT. Its protein is CASSHVTGIGTGELFF.

The chain joins TRBV9 to TRBJ2-3; D possibly corresponds to TRBD1 (6 bases). The germline gives CDR1 SGDLS, CDR2 YYNGEE. This CDR3 comprises 15 residues. V lost 7 bases and J 2 bases, leaving 17 bases between the germline ends. The CDR3 sequence is CASSGRGPLTDTQYF. The DNA of the CDR3 is TGTGCCAGCTCGGGCAGGGGTCCTCTCACAGATACGCAGTATTTT.

The chain carries TRBV4-2 and TRBJ2-2; TRBD2 aligns across 16 bases. The trim removed 3 bases at V and 5 bases at J, leaving 6 bases unmatched. The CDR3 is 18 amino acids. The germline gives CDR1 LGHNA, CDR2 YNFKEQ. The CDR3 DNA sequence: TGTGCCAGCAGCCATCCGGGACTAGCGGGGGGGAGTACCGGGGAGCTGTTTTTT. Its protein is CASSHPGLAGGSTGELFF.

CDR3 coding DNA: TGTGCCAGCAGTTACGTAGAAAGGGGGGAGGGTACGCAGTATTTT. Amino acids: CASSYVERGEGTQYF. The J gene is TRBJ2-3, the V gene TRBV7-9, with D tentatively TRBD2 (7 bases). The CDR3 sequence is 15 residues long. Deletions cut 6 bases from V and 8 bases from J, with 21 bases between. CDR1 is SEHNR, CDR2 FQNEAQ, per germline (reference sequence). The variable domain in full, completed from reference TRBV7-9 and TRBJ2-3, reads DTGVSQNPRHKITKRGQNVTFRCDPISEHNRLYWYRQTLGQGPEFLTYFQNEAQLEKSRLLSDRFSAERPKGSFSTLEIQRTEQGDSAMYLCASSYVERGEGTQYFGPGTRLTVL.

This clone has only a few counts. V usage is TRBV7-9 and J usage is TRBJ2-7, with a weak D call TRBD2 (6 bases). V lost 5 bases to trimming and J lost 6 bases, with 20 bases between them. Germline-derived CDR1 and CDR2 are SEHNR and FQNEAQ (reference sequence). The CDR3 runs to 15 residues. The CDR3 DNA reads as TGTGCCAGCAGCCCCAGCGGGCCGCTGTTGGGCGAGCAGTACTTC. Translation gives CASSPSGPLLGEQYF.

The rearrangement joins TRBV6-5 to TRBJ2-7; no definite D call. This CDR3 comprises 14 residues. V was trimmed by 4 bases and J by 3 bases, leaving 13 bases between them. The germline CDR1 and CDR2 sequences are MNHEY and SVGAGI. CDR3 residues: CASSSPGTYYEQYF. CDR3 bases: TGTGCCAGCAGTTCCCCGGGTACGTACTACGAGCAGTACTTC.

The genes are TRBV30 and TRBJ1-6; no reliable D call. This CDR3 comprises 14 residues. Germline V gene data show CDR1 as GTSNPN and CDR2 as SVGIG (reference sequence). The V and J ends lost 6 bases and 0 bases respectively, with 9 bases between them. The CDR3 DNA sequence: TGTGCCTGTAAAGCGAGCTCCTATAATTCACCCCTCCACTTT. Translation: CACKASSYNSPLHF. The variable domain in full, with the rest retrieved from reference TRBV30 and TRBJ1-6, is SQTIHQWPATLVQPVGSPLSLECTVEGTSNPNLYWYRQAAGRGLQLLFYSVGIGQISSEVPQNLSASRPQDRQFILSSKKLLLSDSGFYLCACKASSYNSPLHFGNGTRLTVT.

The chain is built from TRBV9 and TRBJ2-5, with D perhaps TRBD2 (5 bases). Germline V lookup: CDR1 SGDLS, CDR2 YYNGEE. The CDR3 totals 14 residues. Trimming removed 0 bases from V and 7 bases from J, with 13 bases in between. The DNA of the CDR3 is TGTGCCAGCAGCGTAGAAGCGGCAACGGGGACCCAGTACTTC. It is translated as CASSVEAATGTQYF.

The V and J genes are TRBV7-3 and TRBJ2-1; D is undetermined. The V gene lost 0 bases and the J gene lost 8 bases, with 8 bases spanning the gap. There are 13 residues in the CDR3. The V gene's germline CDR1 is SGHTA and CDR2 FQGTGA. CDR3 DNA sequence: TGTGCCAGCAGCTTAACCGGCAGGCATGAGCAGTTCTTC. It yields the protein CASSLTGRHEQFF.

The CDR3 nucleotides read TGTGCCAGCAGCTTAATGGCCGGACATCACACCTTC. Its translation: CASSLMAGHHTF. V usage is TRBV7-8 and J usage is TRBJ1-2, with D tentatively TRBD1 (5 bases). Germline V gives CDR1 SGHVS, CDR2 FQNEAQ. V lost 2 bases and J lost 12, with 13 bases in between. The CDR3 covers 12 residues.

The chain uses TRBV7-9 and TRBJ1-1; D not certain. The CDR3 runs to 13 residues. The V and J ends lost 1 base and 5 bases respectively, with 8 bases between them. Per germline, CDR1 SEHNR and CDR2 FQNEAQ (reference sequence). Here the CDR3 reads CASSLVRETEAFF. Written as DNA, the CDR3 is TGTGCCAGCAGCTTAGTTAGGGAGACTGAAGCTTTCTTT.

This CDR3 is CASSPFAGGYYGYTF. CDR3 coding DNA: TGTGCCAGCAGCCCCTTCGCAGGGGGGTATTATGGCTACACCTTC. The V and J genes are TRBV9 and TRBJ1-2, with 7 nucleotides matching TRBD1. After removal of 4 bases from V and 5 bases from J, the junction contained 11 bases not matched to a gene. The germline V gene has CDR1 SGDLS and CDR2 YYNGEE. This CDR3 spans 15 amino acids.

The V gene is TRBV5-6, the J gene TRBJ1-2, with TRBD1 matching 8 bases. Per the germline V gene, CDR1 is SGHDT and CDR2 is YYEEEE. After removal of 2 bases from V and 5 bases from J, the junction contained 5 bases not matched to a gene. The CDR3 extends over 14 amino acids. The CDR3 sequence is CASSFRGPWYGYTF. Written as DNA, the CDR3 is TGTGCCAGCAGCTTCAGGGGGCCGTGGTATGGCTACACCTTC.

The rearrangement links TRBV7-6 to TRBJ2-4; 11 nucleotides align to TRBD1. The V gene end was trimmed by 5 bases and the J gene end by 8 bases; junction bases not matched to a gene: 5. The CDR3 runs 14 residues. Looked up from germline, CDR1 is SGHVS and CDR2 is FNYEAQ. CDR3 residues: CASSKGTGGDIQYF. The DNA for the CDR3 is TGTGCCAGCAGCAAAGGGACAGGGGGAGACATTCAGTACTTC.

This chain connects TRBV7-3 to TRBJ1-2; D is undetermined. Germline V gives CDR1 SGHTA, CDR2 FQGTGA. CDR3 length equals 15 residues. The germline V and J ends were trimmed by 0 bases and 0 bases, with 8 bases remaining between them. Here the CDR3 reads CASSLTGNPNYGYTF. The CDR3 nucleotides are TGTGCCAGCAGCTTAACGGGCAATCCTAACTATGGCTACACCTTC. The full variable domain, with the rest looked up from reference TRBV7-3 and TRBJ1-2, is GAGVSQTPSNKVTEKGKYVELRCDPISGHTALYWYRQSLGQGPEFLIYFQGTGAADDSGLPNDRFFAVRPEGSVSTLKIQRTERGDSAVYLCASSLTGNPNYGYTFGSGTRLTVV.

This clone was seen once. The V and J genes are TRBV6-6 and TRBJ1-1; D unresolved. This CDR3 has 10 amino acids. The germline gives CDR1 MNHNY, CDR2 SVGAGI (reference sequence). V was pared by 7 bases and J by 5 bases, with 5 bases between. This CDR3 is CASIFTEAFF. The CDR3 nucleotides read TGTGCCAGCATATTTACTGAAGCTTTCTTT.

The chain recombines TRBV6-5 with TRBJ1-6; maybe TRBD1 (6 bases). Trimming shortened V by 2 bases and J by 8 bases, and 16 bases separated the two germline ends. The CDR3 spans 16 residues. Germline V gene data show CDR1 as MNHEY and CDR2 as SVGAGI. CDR3 nucleotide sequence: TGTGCCAGCAGTTACCGGCCGGGCAGGGGAGATTCACCCCTCCACTTT. Translation: CASSYRPGRGDSPLHF.

This clone was counted between two and nine times. The rearrangement uses TRBV30 and TRBJ1-1; D might be TRBD1 (6 bases). There are 11 residues in the CDR3. Germline V CDR1 and CDR2: GTSNPN, SVGIG (reference sequence). Between the trimmed V and J ends, which lost 5 bases and 8 bases, there was a span of 12 bases. CDR3 sequence (DNA): TGTGCCTGGTATCCGGGACACGAAGCTTTCTTT. Its translation: CAWYPGHEAFF. Filled out from reference TRBV30 and TRBJ1-1, the complete variable domain reads SQTIHQWPATLVQPVGSPLSLECTVEGTSNPNLYWYRQAAGRGLQLLFYSVGIGQISSEVPQNLSASRPQDRQFILSSKKLLLSDSGFYLCAWYPGHEAFFGQGTRLTVV.

In its sample, this clone was seen once. J is TRBJ1-2 and V is TRBV15, with 9 bases lining up with TRBD1. Germline lookup yields CDR1 LNHNV and CDR2 YYDKDF (reference sequence). The CDR3 consists of 14 residues. After removal of 0 bases from V and 5 bases from J, the junction contained 1 base not matched to a gene. CDR3 nucleotides: TGTGCCACCAGCAGAGAGGGACAGGGATATGGCTACACCTTC. Protein product: CATSREGQGYGYTF.

V and J are TRBV19 and TRBJ1-1; D might be TRBD1 (5 bases). Germline-derived CDR1 and CDR2 are LNHDA and SQIVND (reference sequence). The CDR3 is 14 residues long. The ends were cut back, 7 bases at V and 3 bases at J, with 15 bases in the middle. CDR3 loop: CASKTWGRDTEAFF. The CDR3 nucleotides are TGTGCCAGTAAGACATGGGGGAGGGACACTGAAGCTTTCTTT. Together with reference TRBV19 and TRBJ1-1, the CDR3 gives the full variable domain: DGGITQSPKYLFRKEGQNVTLSCEQNLNHDAMYWYRQDPGQGLRLIYYSQIVNDFQKGDIAEGYSVSREKKESFPLTVTSAQKNPTAFYLCASKTWGRDTEAFFGQGTRLTVV.

V usage is TRBV5-1 and J usage is TRBJ1-6; D gene uncertain. The CDR3 sequence is 14 residues long. V lost 7 bases and J lost 0, with 8 bases in between. CDR1 and CDR2 (germline): SGHRS, YFSETQ. CDR3 coding DNA: TGCGCCAGCCGTCAGGACTCCTATAATTCACCCCTCCACTTT. This encodes CASRQDSYNSPLHF.

The V call is TRBV5-8, the J call TRBJ2-5, with D possibly matching TRBD1 (6 bases). The CDR3 contains 15 residues. Trimming removed 0 bases at V and 5 bases at J, with 14 bases between. The V gene's germline CDR1 is SGHTS and CDR2 YDEGEE. The CDR3 region has the DNA TGTGCCAGCAGCTTGGAAGGGGGTGGTGGGGAGACCCAGTACTTC. Its protein is CASSLEGGGGETQYF.

This chain links TRBV30 with TRBJ1-5; D not certain. Germline lookup yields CDR1 GTSNPN and CDR2 SVGIG (reference sequence). Trimming removed 0 bases from V and 2 bases from J, with 8 bases in between. CDR3 length: 14 residues. CDR3 amino acids: CAWSVGRGNQPQHF. The CDR3 coding sequence is TGTGCCTGGAGTGTTGGGAGGGGCAATCAGCCCCAGCATTTT.

V gene TRBV7-6 combines with J gene TRBJ2-1; TRBD2 aligns across 12 bases. Germline CDR1 reads SGHVS; CDR2 reads FNYEAQ. This CDR3 spans 15 amino acids. J was trimmed by 8 bases and V by 4 bases; bases with no gene match: 6. The CDR3 loop is CASSSRLAGADEQFF. The DNA of the CDR3 is TGTGCCAGCAGCTCAAGACTAGCGGGGGCAGATGAGCAGTTCTTC.

This clone was seen a handful of times. The chain uses TRBV28 and TRBJ1-4, with TRBD1 identical over 7 bases. The length of the CDR3 is 15 residues. V shed 5 bases and J 6 bases; nucleotides not matched to a gene: 9. Germline CDR1 and CDR2: MDHEN and SYDVKM. The CDR3 spells CASSDTRGLDEKLFF. The CDR3 nucleotides are TGTGCCAGCAGTGATACTAGGGGGCTTGATGAAAAACTGTTTTTT.